This record looks at one TCR beta chain sequence and its context. Antigen specificity is unknown. These data come from a study of cytomegalovirus exposure and HLA in healthy donors. Study outcomes and limitations: Highly shared variants forming one cluster were likely a sequencing artifact. Cytomegalovirus-associated status was assigned to 164 TCR beta chains. Upon later analysis, TCR association rates were observed to vary by HLA locus, being highest for DRB1 and lowest for HLA-C.

V dropped 3 bases and J dropped 2 bases, with 11 bases sitting between them. The CDR3 runs 13 residues. The V gene's germline CDR1 is SQVTM and CDR2 ANQGSEA. It was with 60 Vbeta and 13 Jbeta primers that the PCR ran. Sequenced by immunoSEQ multiplex PCR; TCRdb stores in-frame clones only, minus some. Among 84,000 or so clones listed, roughly 73% were seen once. The sequence was obtained from a boy under 18 in good health and CMV-seronegative. Sequenced: PBMCs. This chain links TRBV29-1 with TRBJ2-7; D is possibly TRBD2 (6 bases). The CDR3 DNA sequence: TGCAGCGTTGAGGGGCAGCGGGCCTACGAGCAGTACTTC. It encodes CSVEGQRAYEQYF.